What follows are 31 T cell receptor beta chains derived from one specimen sequenced in a study of cytomegalovirus exposure and HLA in healthy donors. The PCR used 60 Vbeta and 13 Jbeta primers. The table came from immunoSEQ multiplex PCR; TCRdb's copy has only in-frame clones and leaves some out. The sample lists under 55,000 clones, around 80% occurring once. What was sequenced was PBMCs. All receptors come from a man aged 30 to 39 in good health and CMV-seropositive.

This chain connects TRBV5-1 to TRBJ2-3, with TRBD1 identical over 7 bases. This CDR3 has 15 amino acids. V lost 4 bases to trimming and J lost 5 bases; unmatched junction nucleotides: 10. Looked up from germline, CDR1 is SGHRS and CDR2 is YFSETQ. The CDR3 sequence: CASSQLTGTGDTQYF. The CDR3 coding sequence is TGCGCCAGCAGCCAGTTGACAGGGACGGGAGATACGCAGTATTTT.

This clone was seen more than once but under ten times. The CDR3 nucleotides are TGTGCCAGCAGCGTGGATGGCGGGGGGACCCAAGAGACCCAGTACTTC. It is translated as CASSVDGGGTQETQYF. This chain joins TRBV9 and TRBJ2-5; 8 nucleotides align to TRBD2. Trimming cost V 2 bases and J 1 base; bases outside gene matches: 7. The CDR3 sequence is 16 residues long. Germline lookup yields CDR1 SGDLS and CDR2 YYNGEE.

The V call is TRBV5-1, the J call TRBJ2-7; weak D call: TRBD2 (6 bases). Germline loops: CDR1 SGHRS, CDR2 YFSETQ. This CDR3 region has 13 residues. Trimming took 5 bases from V and 3 from J, leaving 12 bases between them. This chain's CDR3 is CASSLAGNYEQYF. The CDR3 bases are TGCGCCAGCAGTCTGGCGGGGAACTACGAGCAGTACTTC.

The rearrangement links TRBV7-9 to TRBJ1-1, with TRBD1 as a possible D gene (5 bases). Germline loops: CDR1 SEHNR, CDR2 FQNEAQ (reference sequence). CDR3 length: 14 amino acids. The V end was cut by 3 bases, the J end by 1 base, with 9 bases between. The DNA of the CDR3 is TGTGCCAGCAGCTTCGCGACAGAGAACACTGAAGCTTTCTTT. It specifies CASSFATENTEAFF.

This rearrangement joins TRBV9 to TRBJ2-7, with 9 bases matching TRBD1. Trimming removed 3 bases from V and 6 bases from J; junction bases left unmatched: 10. Germline assignment: CDR1 SGDLS and CDR2 YYNGEE. There are 15 residues in the CDR3. The CDR3 coding sequence is TGTGCCAGCAGCGCCACCGCGGGACAGGGCTCCGAGCAGTACTTC. As protein: CASSATAGQGSEQYF.

V and J are TRBV9 and TRBJ1-2, with a weak D call TRBD1 (5 bases). Trimming removed 1 base from V and 8 bases from J, with 24 bases in between. CDR1 SGDLS and CDR2 YYNGEE come from the germline V gene. CDR3 size: 17 residues. CDR3 coding DNA: TGTGCCAGCAGCGTATTGCAGGGAGGGGTGTCGGGTAGCGGCTACACCTTC. Translation: CASSVLQGGVSGSGYTF.

This chain links TRBV7-6 with TRBJ1-1; 7 nucleotides agree with TRBD1. CDR1 is SGHVS and CDR2 is FNYEAQ in the germline V gene. The CDR3 sequence is 14 residues long. J gave up 2 bases and V 5 bases, and 5 bases lay outside the gene matches. DNA for the CDR3: TGTGCCAGCAGCACAGGGGCCCTAAACACTGAAGCTTTCTTT. Translation gives CASSTGALNTEAFF. Variable domain in full (rest from reference TRBV7-6 and TRBJ1-1): GAGVSQSPRYKVTKRGQDVALRCDPISGHVSLYWYRQALGQGPEFLTYFNYEAQQDKSGLPNDRFSAERPEGSISTLTIQRTEQRDSAMYRCASSTGALNTEAFFGQGTRLTVV.

V and J are TRBV7-6 and TRBJ2-1, with 9 bases lining up with TRBD1. CDR3 length: 14 amino acids. Germline assignment: CDR1 SGHVS and CDR2 FNYEAQ. The V segment lost 8 bases and the J segment 6 bases; nucleotides outside the gene matches: 8. The CDR3 reads CASHTGTGPNEQFF. DNA of the CDR3: TGTGCCAGCCATACCGGGACAGGGCCCAATGAGCAGTTCTTC.

The V and J genes are TRBV11-3 and TRBJ2-7; weak D call: TRBD1 (5 bases). Between the trimmed V and J ends, which lost 1 base and 5 bases, there was a span of 27 bases. Germline V lookup: CDR1 SGHNT, CDR2 YENEEA. This CDR3 spans 19 amino acids. In DNA, the CDR3 is TGTGCCAGCAGCTTAGCGATCGTTGTGGGGCAGGGTCTTTCCCACGAGCAGTACTTC. As protein: CASSLAIVVGQGLSHEQYF.

This clone was observed a few times. The V and J genes are TRBV5-8 and TRBJ1-4; TRBD1 might be the D (6 bases). The length of the CDR3 is 16 residues. Trimming cost V 0 bases and J 5 bases, with 14 bases left between them. CDR1 is SGHTS and CDR2 is YDEGEE in the germline V gene. The CDR3 region is CASSLEYGTRNEKLFF. CDR3 in DNA: TGTGCCAGCAGCTTGGAGTACGGGACACGGAATGAAAAACTGTTTTTT.

The J gene is TRBJ1-1, the V gene TRBV7-3; no definite D call. There are 14 residues in the CDR3. Germline lookup yields CDR1 SGHTA and CDR2 FQGTGA. Trimming took 6 bases from V and 1 from J, leaving 12 bases between them. CDR3 coding DNA: TGTGCCAGCAGACGAGCAGGCCCGAACACTGAAGCTTTCTTT. Its protein is CASRRAGPNTEAFF.

This clone was found once. The CDR3, as DNA: TGTGCCAGCAGCTTAACCCCAGCGGCAGCGGGAAGCGGTGAGCAGTTCTTC. Amino acid sequence: CASSLTPAAAGSGEQFF. The gene calls are TRBV7-3 and TRBJ2-1, with 7 bases that match TRBD2. V dropped 0 bases and J dropped 9; count of bases not matched to a gene: 14. Per germline, CDR1 SGHTA and CDR2 FQGTGA. The CDR3 is 17 residues long.

This rearrangement joins TRBV5-6 to TRBJ2-1, with TRBD2 as a possible D gene (5 bases). The CDR3 is 14 residues long. V gave up 2 bases and J gave up 5 bases, with 11 bases separating them. The V gene's germline CDR1 is SGHDT and CDR2 YYEEEE. The CDR3, as DNA: TGTGCCAGCAGCTTTGGACGAGCGGACAATGAGCAGTTCTTC. Its protein is CASSFGRADNEQFF.

By share, this clone ranks as medium-sized. J is TRBJ2-2 and V is TRBV9, with a tentative D call TRBD1 (6 bases). Germline V gives CDR1 SGDLS, CDR2 YYNGEE. V gave up 3 bases and J gave up 1 base, with 10 bases separating them. CDR3 length: 15 amino acids. The CDR3 reads CASSEGHWNTGELFF. The CDR3 bases are TGTGCCAGCAGCGAGGGACACTGGAACACCGGGGAGCTGTTTTTT.

The chain carries TRBV20-1 and TRBJ1-5; D gene ambiguous. The CDR3 contains 10 residues. The V gene's germline CDR1 is DFQATT and CDR2 SNEGSKA (reference sequence). The CDR3 sequence is CSAGYQPQHF. Written as DNA, the CDR3 is TGCAGCGCGGGGTATCAGCCCCAGCATTTT.

This chain joins TRBV29-1 and TRBJ2-5, with D possibly matching TRBD2 (5 bases). V lost 4 bases to trimming and J lost 5 bases, with 11 bases between them. The CDR3 is 12 residues long. Germline V gene sequence: CDR1 SQVTM, CDR2 ANQGSEA. CDR3: CSVVITGETQYF. The CDR3 bases are TGCAGCGTTGTTATAACGGGGGAGACCCAGTACTTC.

The rearrangement links TRBV30 to TRBJ1-1; 8 nucleotides line up with TRBD1. J was trimmed by 1 base and V by 8 bases; bases with no gene match: 6. The CDR3 is made up of 13 amino acids. Germline V gene sequence: CDR1 GTSNPN, CDR2 SVGIG (reference sequence). CDR3 region: CAGRGTGNTEAFF. The CDR3 bases are TGTGCCGGCAGAGGGACAGGGAACACTGAAGCTTTCTTT.

The chain recombines TRBV14 with TRBJ2-7; 7 nucleotides align to TRBD1. The trim removed 0 bases at V and 2 bases at J, leaving 7 bases unmatched. Germline V gene sequence: CDR1 SGHDN, CDR2 FVKESK. The CDR3 extends over 16 amino acids. This CDR3 is CASSQDRGYYTYEQYF. In nucleotides, the CDR3 is TGTGCCAGCAGCCAAGACAGGGGGTATTACACCTACGAGCAGTACTTC.

The J gene is TRBJ2-7, the V gene TRBV9; 8 bases fit TRBD1. Germline loops: CDR1 SGDLS, CDR2 YYNGEE. The CDR3 runs 15 residues. V dropped 3 bases and J dropped 3; count of bases not matched to a gene: 8. CDR3 region: CASSARTGPVYEQYF. The CDR3 DNA is TGTGCCAGCAGCGCAAGGACAGGGCCGGTCTACGAGCAGTACTTC.

The rearrangement joins TRBV7-3 to TRBJ2-3; tentative D call: TRBD1 (5 bases). The CDR3 is 15 amino acids. The germline gives CDR1 SGHTA, CDR2 FQGTGA. Trimming stripped 5 bases from V and 1 base from J, with 13 bases between. The CDR3 spells CASSLTGIGTDTQYF. The CDR3 DNA sequence: TGTGCCAGCAGCCTTACAGGCATCGGCACAGATACGCAGTATTTT.

A few counts support this clone. The genes are TRBV2 and TRBJ1-4, with TRBD1 matching over 8 bases. This CDR3 contains 16 residues. Losses at the gene ends were 5 bases for V and 7 bases for J; bases not matched to a gene: 12. Germline V CDR1 and CDR2: SNHLY, FYNNEI. CDR3 sequence: CASSTSSGGGGEKLFF. The CDR3 DNA is TGTGCCAGCAGTACGTCTTCAGGGGGCGGAGGTGAAAAACTGTTTTTT.

The V call is TRBV2, the J call TRBJ2-5; TRBD2 is a possible D gene (5 bases). The germline V and J ends were trimmed by 5 bases and 5 bases, with 12 bases remaining between them. CDR3 length equals 13 residues. Germline V gene lookup returns CDR1 SNHLY and CDR2 FYNNEI. The CDR3 coding sequence is TGTGCCAGCAGTCGGGCGAGGGAGGAGACCCAGTACTTC. This sequence encodes CASSRAREETQYF.

This chain connects TRBV13 to TRBJ2-2; tentative D call: TRBD2 (6 bases). Trimming left V 4 bases short and J 0 bases short, with 21 bases between. The CDR3 contains 19 residues. Germline V gene data show CDR1 as PRHDT and CDR2 as FYEKMQ (reference sequence). DNA of the CDR3: TGTGCCAGCAGCTCCCATGTCCTAGCGACAACCGCGAACACCGGGGAGCTGTTTTTT. Translated, it gives CASSSHVLATTANTGELFF.

V and J are TRBV28 and TRBJ1-4, with 9 positions matching TRBD1. After removal of 8 bases from V and 6 bases from J, the junction contained 10 bases not matched to a gene. The CDR3 is 15 residues long. Germline CDR1 MDHEN, CDR2 SYDVKM. The CDR3 DNA reads TGTGCCAGCGCAAGGTGGGGACAGGGTCATGAAAAACTGTTTTTT. It yields the protein CASARWGQGHEKLFF.

The genes are TRBV30 and TRBJ2-7; 10 bases map to TRBD1. With 3 bases clipped from V and 6 bases from J, the junction kept 5 bases outside the gene matches. Germline V CDR1 and CDR2: GTSNPN, SVGIG (reference sequence). This CDR3 has 13 amino acids. CDR3 bases: TGTGCCTGGAGGTGGGACAGGGGAACCGAGCAGTACTTC. Residues: CAWRWDRGTEQYF.

The gene calls are TRBV5-1 and TRBJ1-1; D is perhaps TRBD1 (6 bases). Trimming removed 2 bases at V and 3 bases at J, with 11 bases between. Per germline, CDR1 SGHRS and CDR2 YFSETQ. The CDR3 sequence is 14 residues long. The CDR3 DNA follows: TGCGCCAGCAGCTTTATTGGGGGCTACACTGAAGCTTTCTTT. Amino acids: CASSFIGGYTEAFF.

The chain combines TRBV5-1 with TRBJ2-5, with a possible D match to TRBD2 (7 bases). The CDR3 sequence is 12 residues long. Germline V CDR1 and CDR2: SGHRS, YFSETQ. V shed 9 bases and J shed 5 bases, with 14 bases lying between them. CDR3 coding DNA: TGCGCCAAAACAGGGCGGGAGGAGACCCAGTACTTC. Translation: CAKTGREETQYF.

CDR3: CASSLGAGDTDTQYF. The CDR3 nucleotides read TGTGCCAGCAGCTTAGGGGCGGGGGACACAGATACGCAGTATTTT. The chain recombines TRBV11-3 with TRBJ2-3; 7 positions match TRBD2. The ends lost 1 base at V and 2 bases at J; junction bases unmatched: 3. CDR1 is SGHNT, CDR2 YENEEA, per germline. CDR3 length equals 15 residues.

The rearrangement joins TRBV5-6 to TRBJ2-7; 7 bases are shared with TRBD1. Germline V gives CDR1 SGHDT, CDR2 YYEEEE. Trimming took 4 bases from V and 3 from J; bases not matched to a gene: 4. CDR3 size: 13 residues. The CDR3 protein is CASSRDRFYEQYF. Written as DNA, the CDR3 is TGTGCCAGCAGCAGGGACAGATTCTACGAGCAGTACTTC.

The sample holds one count of this clone. The chain carries TRBV7-3 and TRBJ2-2, with TRBD2 as a possible D gene (6 bases). V lost 2 bases and J 4 bases, leaving 17 bases between the germline ends. Germline CDR1 and CDR2: SGHTA and FQGTGA. The CDR3 runs 17 residues. As DNA, the CDR3 is TGTGCCAGCAGCTTAGTAGTCTTGGGGGGACTCACCGGGGAGCTGTTTTTT. It yields the protein CASSLVVLGGLTGELFF.

This chain links TRBV5-1 with TRBJ1-1; TRBD1 agrees at 7 bases. The ends lost 0 bases at V and 3 bases at J; junction bases unmatched: 5. Germline V gene sequence: CDR1 SGHRS, CDR2 YFSETQ. CDR3 size: 15 residues. CDR3 protein: CASSLAGDSYTEAFF. In nucleotides, the CDR3 is TGCGCCAGCAGCTTGGCAGGGGACAGTTACACTGAAGCTTTCTTT. Combining the CDR3 with reference TRBV5-1 and TRBJ1-1 gives the whole variable domain KAGVTQTPRYLIKTRGQQVTLSCSPISGHRSVSWYQQTPGQGLQFLFEYFSETQRNKGNFPGRFSGRQFSNSRSEMNVSTLELGDSALYLCASSLAGDSYTEAFFGQGTRLTVV.